A single sample gave rise to the 28 T cell receptor beta chains below, sequenced in a study of Ad26.COV2.S vaccination and SARS-CoV-2 variants. Treatment in this sample: some 20 received Ad26.COV2.S at low or high dose, single or two shots; roughly five received placebo; per-sample allocation not given. Sampling occurred on day 63 after the first vaccine or placebo injection. Measured with immunoSEQ multiplex PCR; TCRdb has only the in-frame clones, and not every one. The sample consists of about 350,000 clones, approximately 81% of them appearing once. This specimen was peripheral blood, taken in a trial of Ad26.COV2.S vaccine versus placebo. The receptors were sampled from a person between 18 and 60 years old who received the Ad26.COV2.S COVID-19 vaccine or a placebo.

The genes are TRBV7-2 and TRBJ2-1; the D gene is possibly TRBD1 (5 bases). The germline V gene has CDR1 SGHTA and CDR2 FQGNSA. Trimming stripped 1 base from V and 0 bases from J, with 19 bases between. The CDR3 contains 19 residues. CDR3 nucleotide sequence: TGTGCCAGCAGCTTAGGCACCCAAGAGACAGCCAGCTCCTACAATGAGCAGTTCTTC. This sequence encodes CASSLGTQETASSYNEQFF.

The chain recombines TRBV30 with TRBJ2-5; D is ambiguous. This CDR3 has 12 amino acids. CDR1 is GTSNPN and CDR2 is SVGIG in the germline V gene (reference sequence). V gave up 3 bases and J gave up 1 base, with 6 bases separating them. CDR3 nucleotide sequence: TGTGCCTGGAGCCCCACCCAAGAGACCCAGTACTTC. Its protein product is CAWSPTQETQYF.

The chain links TRBV7-2 to TRBJ1-2; 9 bases are shared with TRBD1. Germline V gene data show CDR1 as SGHTA and CDR2 as FQGNSA. V was clipped by 3 bases and J by 1 base; unmatched bases: 9. CDR3 length: 17 amino acids. CDR3 DNA: TGTGCCAGCAGCTTTCCCGGGACAGGGAATAATAACTATGGCTACACCTTC. This encodes CASSFPGTGNNNYGYTF.

This clone has more than one count but fewer than ten. V and J are TRBV6-2 or TRBV6-3 and TRBJ1-1, with D possibly matching TRBD1 (6 bases). The CDR3 covers 14 residues. Trimming removed 3 bases at V and 4 bases at J, with 12 bases between. CDR1 is MNHEY, CDR2 SVGEGT, per germline. The DNA of the CDR3 is TGTGCCAGCAGTTATTGGGGGCGGAGCACTGAAGCTTTCTTT. This sequence encodes CASSYWGRSTEAFF.

This chain joins TRBV6-2 or TRBV6-3 and TRBJ2-2, with 8 nucleotides matching TRBD2. Germline V gene data show CDR1 as MNHEY and CDR2 as SVGEGT. This CDR3 comprises 17 residues. After removal of 0 bases from V and 5 bases from J, the junction contained 8 bases not matched to a gene. This chain's CDR3 is CASSYSGLVRGTGELFF. CDR3 coding DNA: TGTGCCAGCAGTTACTCGGGACTAGTGAGAGGTACCGGGGAGCTGTTTTTT.

V is TRBV11-2 and J is TRBJ1-1; tentative D call: TRBD1 (5 bases). The CDR3 runs to 15 residues. Trimming removed 5 bases at V and 1 base at J, with 14 bases between. Per the germline V gene, CDR1 is SGHAT and CDR2 is FQNNGV. The CDR3 here is CASSPAQGKNTEAFF. CDR3 DNA: TGTGCCAGCAGCCCCGCCCAGGGCAAGAACACTGAAGCTTTCTTT.

This chain links TRBV5-1 with TRBJ1-1; no firm D call. Germline lookup yields CDR1 SGHRS and CDR2 YFSETQ. The CDR3 is 14 residues long. V was trimmed by 5 bases and J by 0 bases, leaving 11 bases between them. The CDR3 nucleotides read TGCGCCAGCAGGACCCTTCGGATGAACACTGAAGCTTTCTTT. Its translation is CASRTLRMNTEAFF. The complete variable domain, with remaining parts taken from reference TRBV5-1 and TRBJ1-1, reads KAGVTQTPRYLIKTRGQQVTLSCSPISGHRSVSWYQQTPGQGLQFLFEYFSETQRNKGNFPGRFSGRQFSNSRSEMNVSTLELGDSALYLCASRTLRMNTEAFFGQGTRLTVV.

The chain links TRBV2 to TRBJ2-2; D is unresolved. V was trimmed by 2 bases and J by 6 bases, leaving 10 bases between them. The germline gives CDR1 SNHLY, CDR2 FYNNEI. CDR3 length: 14 amino acids. CDR3 protein: CASSEIGMAGELFF. CDR3 DNA: TGTGCCAGCAGTGAAATAGGGATGGCCGGGGAGCTGTTTTTT.

This clone has ten or more counts. This chain uses TRBV27 with TRBJ2-6, with 9 positions matching TRBD1. Per the germline V gene, CDR1 is MNHEY and CDR2 is SMNVEV (reference sequence). J was trimmed by 0 bases and V by 5 bases; bases with no gene match: 8. This CDR3 comprises 18 residues. The CDR3 spells CASSTDRGNPSGANVLTF. CDR3 DNA sequence: TGTGCCAGCAGTACGGACAGGGGAAACCCCTCTGGGGCCAACGTCCTGACTTTC.

The chain links TRBV7-2 to TRBJ2-3; a weak D match, TRBD2 (6 bases). The CDR3 runs to 18 residues. The germline V gene encodes CDR1 SGHTA and CDR2 FQGNSA. V lost 1 base to trimming and J lost 0 bases, with 17 bases between them. The CDR3 nucleotides are TGTGCCAGCAGCTTAGAATCGGCGGGGCCCCTCAGCACAGATACGCAGTATTTT. Translation gives CASSLESAGPLSTDTQYF.

This rearrangement joins TRBV7-2 to TRBJ2-7; 7 bases map to TRBD1. Germline V CDR1 and CDR2: SGHTA, FQGNSA. After removal of 4 bases from V and 3 bases from J, the junction contained 6 bases not matched to a gene. The CDR3 loop spans 14 amino acids. The CDR3 nucleotides read TGTGCCAGCAGCTCTAGGGGACAGCGCTACGAGCAGTACTTC. It yields the protein CASSSRGQRYEQYF.

The V gene is TRBV18, the J gene TRBJ1-2, with D tentatively TRBD1 (6 bases). CDR1 is KGHSH, CDR2 LQKENI, per germline. The CDR3 has 16 residues. V shed 2 bases and J shed 5 bases, with 18 bases lying between them. CDR3 loop: CASSPTRGAPPYGYTF. The CDR3 DNA sequence: TGTGCCAGCTCACCAACCAGGGGCGCTCCTCCTTATGGCTACACCTTC.

The chain carries TRBV7-2 and TRBJ2-3, with 7 bases identical to TRBD2. Germline trimming cut 10 bases from V and 5 bases from J; bases unmatched to any gene: 15. CDR3 size: 15 residues. CDR1 is SGHTA and CDR2 is FQGNSA in the germline V gene. The CDR3 DNA reads as TGTGCCACGCGACTTACGGCTAGCGGTGGAGATACGCAGTATTTT. Protein: CATRLTASGGDTQYF.

The chain uses TRBV6-5 and TRBJ1-1, with D perhaps matching TRBD1 (6 bases). Germline lookup yields CDR1 MNHEY and CDR2 SVGAGI. The V and J ends lost 8 bases and 0 bases respectively, with 16 bases between them. The CDR3 consists of 15 residues. The CDR3 protein is CASLTTGYLNTEAFF. The DNA of the CDR3 is TGTGCCAGCCTCACGACAGGCTATCTGAACACTGAAGCTTTCTTT.

V is TRBV6-5 and J is TRBJ1-1, with D maybe TRBD1 (6 bases). Trimming took off 0 bases at V and 10 bases at J, with 12 bases between the two ends. The CDR3 loop spans 13 amino acids. CDR1 and CDR2 from the germline V gene are MNHEY and SVGAGI. This CDR3 reads CASSYSHRAGAFF. The CDR3 DNA sequence: TGTGCCAGCAGTTACTCGCACAGGGCTGGAGCTTTCTTT.

CDR3 protein: CASGLVTPGYSGNTIYF. The CDR3 coding sequence is TGTGCTAGTGGTTTGGTCACCCCAGGGTACTCTGGAAACACCATATATTTT. The rearrangement joins TRBV12-5 to TRBJ1-3, with D perhaps matching TRBD1 (5 bases). The V end lost 0 bases, the J end lost 0 bases, and 12 bases lay between the germline ends. The CDR3 covers 17 residues. The germline gives CDR1 LGHNT, CDR2 FRNRAP. The whole variable domain, filled in from reference TRBV12-5 and TRBJ1-3, reads DARVTQTPRHKVTEMGQEVTMRCQPILGHNTVFWYRQTMMQGLELLAYFRNRAPLDDSGMPKDRFSAEMPDATLATLKIQPSEPRDSAVYFCASGLVTPGYSGNTIYFGEGSWLTVV.

V is TRBV5-4 and J is TRBJ2-1, with D maybe TRBD1 (6 bases). The germline CDR1 and CDR2 sequences are SGHNT and YYREEE (reference sequence). V was trimmed by 3 bases and J by 4 bases, leaving 14 bases between them. This CDR3 has 15 residues. CDR3 loop: CASSYVTGLYNEQFF. The DNA of the CDR3 is TGTGCCAGCAGCTACGTAACAGGGCTATACAATGAGCAGTTCTTC.

The V gene is TRBV24-1, the J gene TRBJ2-4; weak D call: TRBD1 (6 bases). CDR1 is KGHDR, CDR2 SFDVKD, per germline. This CDR3 is 17 amino acids long. Trimming pared 0 bases from V and 3 bases from J, leaving 14 bases between. CDR3 region: CATSDLRQARGKNIQYF. DNA of the CDR3: TGTGCCACCAGTGATTTGAGACAGGCGAGGGGCAAAAACATTCAGTACTTC.

This chain uses TRBV6-5 with TRBJ2-2; D unclear. Trimming pared 3 bases from V and 7 bases from J, leaving 9 bases between. CDR1 is MNHEY and CDR2 is SVGAGI in the germline V gene. This CDR3 has 13 amino acids. CDR3 bases: TGTGCCAGCAGTTATGTCAACCACGGGGAGCTGTTTTTT. It translates to CASSYVNHGELFF.

The table lists this clone with a count of one. The chain is built from TRBV11-2 and TRBJ1-1; maybe TRBD1 (5 bases). The CDR3 loop spans 13 amino acids. The germline V gene encodes CDR1 SGHAT and CDR2 FQNNGV. The V end was cut by 6 bases, the J end by 5 bases, with 13 bases between. CDR3 nucleotides: TGTGCCAGCAGTCTGTTGTGGGGGACTGAAGCTTTCTTT. This translates into CASSLLWGTEAFF.

The CDR3: CASSGRTSGDTYNEQFF. CDR3 DNA: TGTGCCAGCTCAGGACGGACTAGCGGGGATACCTACAATGAGCAGTTCTTC. The gene calls are TRBV18 and TRBJ2-1; 12 positions match TRBD2. The V gene end was trimmed by 5 bases and the J gene end by 2 bases; junction bases not matched to a gene: 7. Germline lookup yields CDR1 KGHSH and CDR2 LQKENI. This CDR3 region has 17 residues. The full variable domain, in which reference TRBV18 and TRBJ2-1 provide the parts outside the CDR3, is NAGVMQNPRHLVRRRGQEARLRCSPMKGHSHVYWYRQLPEEGLKFMVYLQKENIIDESGMPKERFSAEFPKEGPSILRIQQVVRGDSAAYFCASSGRTSGDTYNEQFFGPGTRLTVL.

CDR3 loop: CASSPRGVKSYEQYF. In DNA form, the CDR3 reads TGTGCCAGCTCACCCAGGGGAGTAAAATCCTACGAGCAGTACTTC. The gene calls are TRBV18 and TRBJ2-7; possible D gene TRBD1, 6 bases. This CDR3 has 15 residues. V gave up 3 bases and J gave up 1 base, with 13 bases separating them. Germline CDR1 is KGHSH and CDR2 is LQKENI. Complete variable domain (other parts from reference TRBV18 and TRBJ2-7): NAGVMQNPRHLVRRRGQEARLRCSPMKGHSHVYWYRQLPEEGLKFMVYLQKENIIDESGMPKERFSAEFPKEGPSILRIQQVVRGDSAAYFCASSPRGVKSYEQYFGPGTRLTVT.

The count of this clone is one. This chain uses TRBV9 with TRBJ1-4; no definite D call. This CDR3 has 14 residues. V was cut by 2 bases and J by 4 bases, with 9 bases left in between. Germline V gene lookup returns CDR1 SGDLS and CDR2 YYNGEE. The CDR3 sequence: CASSVTSLNEKLFF. CDR3 nucleotides: TGTGCCAGCAGCGTTACCAGCCTTAATGAAAAACTGTTTTTT. Combining the CDR3 with reference TRBV9 and TRBJ1-4 gives the whole variable domain DSGVTQTPKHLITATGQRVTLRCSPRSGDLSVYWYQQSLDQGLQFLIQYYNGEERAKGNILERFSAQQFPDLHSELNLSSLELGDSALYFCASSVTSLNEKLFFGSGTQLSVL.

The rearrangement uses TRBV18 and TRBJ1-6; tentatively, D is TRBD1 (5 bases). The CDR3 length is 15 residues. Germline CDR1 KGHSH, CDR2 LQKENI. V was clipped by 3 bases and J by 7 bases, with 13 bases between them. The CDR3 reads CASSPGTRLNSPLHF. DNA for the CDR3: TGTGCCAGCTCACCTGGGACGCGCCTAAATTCACCCCTCCACTTT. Variable domain in full (rest from reference TRBV18 and TRBJ1-6): NAGVMQNPRHLVRRRGQEARLRCSPMKGHSHVYWYRQLPEEGLKFMVYLQKENIIDESGMPKERFSAEFPKEGPSILRIQQVVRGDSAAYFCASSPGTRLNSPLHFGNGTRLTVT.

This sequence joins TRBV19 and TRBJ2-5, with TRBD1 matching over 9 bases. CDR3 length: 16 amino acids. V was clipped by 0 bases and J by 4 bases; unmatched bases: 6. Germline values: CDR1 LNHDA, CDR2 SQIVND (reference sequence). DNA for the CDR3: TGTGCCAGTAGTATAGAAGGGACAGGGCGGGGAGAGACCCAGTACTTC. This translates into CASSIEGTGRGETQYF.

The rearrangement joins TRBV19 to TRBJ2-1; tentative D call: TRBD2 (5 bases). V gave up 3 bases and J gave up 4 bases, with 10 bases separating them. Germline CDR1 is LNHDA and CDR2 is SQIVND (reference sequence). The CDR3 extends over 14 amino acids. The CDR3 loop reads CASSIRWEYNEQFF. CDR3 DNA: TGTGCCAGTAGTATTCGGTGGGAGTACAATGAGCAGTTCTTC.

This chain uses TRBV29-1 with TRBJ1-2; 7 nucleotides match TRBD1. V trimming: 7 bases; J trimming: 2 bases; junction bases outside the gene matches: 10. Germline V CDR1 and CDR2: SQVTM, ANQGSEA. This CDR3 comprises 14 residues. The CDR3 nucleotides read TGCAGCGCTTTGATACAGGGGACCAACTATGGCTACACCTTC. It specifies CSALIQGTNYGYTF.

The chain joins TRBV19 to TRBJ2-2, with a tentative D call TRBD2 (5 bases). Germline loops: CDR1 LNHDA, CDR2 SQIVND (reference sequence). Between the trimmed V and J ends, which lost 0 bases and 4 bases, there was a span of 9 bases. The CDR3 consists of 15 residues. The CDR3 spells CASSIDPGLTGELFF. The CDR3 region has the DNA TGTGCCAGTAGTATAGATCCCGGACTCACCGGGGAGCTGTTTTTT.